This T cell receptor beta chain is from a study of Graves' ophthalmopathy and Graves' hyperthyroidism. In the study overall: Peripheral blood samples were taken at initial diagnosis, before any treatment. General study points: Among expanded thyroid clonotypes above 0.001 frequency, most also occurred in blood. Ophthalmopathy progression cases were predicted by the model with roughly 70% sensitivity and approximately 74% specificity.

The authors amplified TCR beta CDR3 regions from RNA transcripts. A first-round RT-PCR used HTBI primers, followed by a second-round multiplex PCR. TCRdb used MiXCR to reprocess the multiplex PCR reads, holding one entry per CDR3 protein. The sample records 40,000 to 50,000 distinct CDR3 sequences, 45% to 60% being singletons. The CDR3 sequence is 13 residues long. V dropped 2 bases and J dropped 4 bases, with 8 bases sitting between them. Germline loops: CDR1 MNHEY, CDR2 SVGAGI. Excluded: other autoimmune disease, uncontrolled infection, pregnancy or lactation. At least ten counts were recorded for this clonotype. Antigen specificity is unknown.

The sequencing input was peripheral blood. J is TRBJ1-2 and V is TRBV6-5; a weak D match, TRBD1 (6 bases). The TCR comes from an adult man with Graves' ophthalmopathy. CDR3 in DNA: TGTGCCAGCAGTTACGAGGGGGGCTATGGCTACACCTTC. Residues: CASSYEGGYGYTF.